The 29 T cell receptor beta chains presented below share a single source sample, sequenced in a study of T cells in Graves' hyperthyroidism and ophthalmopathy. The investigators amplified TCR beta CDR3 regions from RNA transcripts. The TCR CDR3 was amplified in a first-round RT-PCR using the HTBI primer set. TCRdb re-called the multiplex PCR reads through MiXCR, storing one row per CDR3 protein. The repertoire holds around 620,000 distinct CDR3 sequences, with roughly 15% as singletons. Sequences were obtained from blood. The receptor set was obtained from a woman aged 25-40 years with Graves' hyperthyroidism.

V gene TRBV5-1 combines with J gene TRBJ2-2; D gene ambiguous. V gave up 7 bases and J gave up 4 bases, with 5 bases separating them. The CDR3 covers 11 residues. Germline lookup yields CDR1 SGHRS and CDR2 YFSETQ. CDR3 loop: CASVFTGELFF. In DNA, the CDR3 is TGCGCCAGCGTCTTCACCGGGGAGCTGTTTTTT.

This clonotype was recorded a few times. This may come from a read error, since a much larger clone is one base off. The rearrangement uses TRBV18 and TRBJ1-1; D is unresolved. Per germline, CDR1 KGHSH and CDR2 LQKENI. The V end was cut by 5 bases, the J end by 1 base, with 11 bases between. This CDR3 is built from 14 residues. CDR3 bases: TGTGCCAGCTCAACAGACGGAAAGAACACTGAAGCTTTCTTT. Amino acids: CASSTDGKNTEAFF.

The chain uses TRBV18 and TRBJ1-5; 8 bases agree with TRBD1. The CDR3 extends over 17 amino acids. CDR1 KGHSH and CDR2 LQKENI come from the germline V gene. Germline trimming cut 2 bases from V and 9 bases from J; bases unmatched to any gene: 15. The CDR3 region is CASSPTSLTGDRGPQHF. In DNA form, the CDR3 reads TGTGCCAGCTCACCAACAAGTTTGACAGGGGACCGAGGGCCCCAGCATTTT.

This clonotype was picked up many times. The genes are TRBV11-2 and TRBJ2-7; 10 bases line up with TRBD2. The CDR3 is 15 amino acids. V trimming: 1 base; J trimming: 4 bases; junction bases outside the gene matches: 4. CDR1 and CDR2 from the germline V gene are SGHAT and FQNNGV. The CDR3 sequence is CASSLAASGSYEQYF. For the CDR3, the DNA is TGTGCCAGCAGCTTAGCGGCTAGCGGGAGTTACGAGCAGTACTTC.

This clonotype was detected many times. The chain links TRBV13 to TRBJ1-1; D remains unclear. The ends were cut back, 0 bases at V and 11 bases at J, with 13 bases in the middle. CDR3 length equals 13 residues. Germline V CDR1 and CDR2: PRHDT, FYEKMQ (reference sequence). For the CDR3, the DNA is TGTGCCAGCAGCTTAGGAAAACCCACCATCGCTTTCTTT. This translates into CASSLGKPTIAFF.

This clonotype came up once. Just one base apart from a much larger clone, this may be a read error. This chain uses TRBV6-1 with TRBJ2-1; 8 bases fit TRBD1. CDR1 is MNHNS, CDR2 SASEGT, per germline. The CDR3 is 17 amino acids. After removal of 3 bases from V and 4 bases from J, the junction contained 11 bases not matched to a gene. The CDR3 is CASSESLLRQGYNEQFF. The DNA of the CDR3 is TGTGCCAGCAGTGAGTCCCTACTGCGACAGGGGTACAATGAGCAGTTCTTC.

This clonotype was found many times. J is TRBJ2-1 and V is TRBV5-1; 13 bases match TRBD2. This CDR3 has 19 amino acids. J gave up 8 bases and V 7 bases, and 21 bases lay outside the gene matches. Germline-derived CDR1 and CDR2 are SGHRS and YFSETQ. In DNA form, the CDR3 reads TGCGCCAGCTCCCCCGGACTAGCGGGAGTCCCGTTTGATCTCCATGAGCAGTTCTTC. This sequence encodes CASSPGLAGVPFDLHEQFF.

V usage is TRBV28 and J usage is TRBJ1-2, with TRBD1 matching 7 bases. CDR3 size: 14 residues. With V trimmed by 5 bases and J by 4 bases, 7 bases remained unmatched. The germline V gene has CDR1 MDHEN and CDR2 SYDVKM. The CDR3 reads CASSPRDSSYGYTF. In DNA, the CDR3 is TGTGCCAGCAGTCCCCGGGACAGCAGCTATGGCTACACCTTC.

The sample holds many counts of this clonotype. V gene TRBV30 combines with J gene TRBJ1-6; tentative D call: TRBD1 (5 bases). The CDR3 has 14 amino acids. Trimming took off 2 bases at V and 8 bases at J, with 13 bases between the two ends. CDR1 and CDR2 (germline): GTSNPN, SVGIG (reference sequence). DNA for the CDR3: TGTGCCTGGAGTCCAGGGTATCGGCATTCACCCCTCCACTTT. It codes for CAWSPGYRHSPLHF.

This clonotype was counted many times. The gene calls are TRBV28 and TRBJ2-1, with D tentatively TRBD1 or TRBD2 (6 bases each). This CDR3 contains 15 residues. Germline CDR1 and CDR2: MDHEN and SYDVKM. V was clipped by 3 bases and J by 4 bases, with 13 bases between them. In DNA, the CDR3 is TGTGCCAGCAGTTTCTGGGGGGCGGTTTACAATGAGCAGTTCTTC. Its translation is CASSFWGAVYNEQFF.

A word on this clonotype: This may be a read error: a much more frequent sequence differs by one nucleotide. The V call is TRBV28, the J call TRBJ1-2; D perhaps matches TRBD1 (6 bases). The V end was cut by 5 bases, the J end by 6 bases, with 19 bases between. The CDR3 is 15 residues long. In germline, CDR1 is MDHEN, CDR2 SYDVKM. CDR3 in amino acids: CASSPTPGQNDGYTF. CDR3 nucleotides: TGTGCCAGCAGTCCTACCCCTGGACAGAACGATGGCTACACCTTC.

The chain has TRBV5-1 and TRBJ1-1; D is possibly TRBD1 (5 bases). V was cut by 2 bases and J by 0 bases, with 14 bases left in between. The CDR3 has 16 amino acids. CDR1 SGHRS and CDR2 YFSETQ come from the germline V gene. In DNA form, the CDR3 reads TGCGCCAGCAGCTTCACGGGAATGGGGGTGAACACTGAAGCTTTCTTT. It is translated as CASSFTGMGVNTEAFF.

This clonotype has only a few counts. The chain employs TRBV9 and TRBJ2-1; D may be TRBD2 (6 bases). Trimming removed 3 bases at V and 6 bases at J, with 10 bases between. This CDR3 spans 13 amino acids. The V gene's germline CDR1 is SGDLS and CDR2 YYNGEE. The CDR3 protein is CASSGRDSNEQFF. CDR3 DNA sequence: TGTGCCAGCAGCGGCCGGGACTCCAATGAGCAGTTCTTC.

Written as DNA, the CDR3 is TGTGCCAGCAGCGGATTCACCGGGACAGGCTCCTACAATGAGCAGTTCTTC. Translation gives CASSGFTGTGSYNEQFF. This chain joins TRBV5-8 and TRBJ2-1, with TRBD1 matching over 8 bases. Per the germline V gene, CDR1 is SGHTS and CDR2 is YDEGEE. CDR3 size: 17 residues. V lost 4 bases and J lost 0; bases outside the gene matches: 9.

This clonotype was detected many times. The V and J genes are TRBV12-3 or TRBV12-4 and TRBJ2-1; 7 bases agree with TRBD1. The CDR3 length is 15 residues. V was clipped by 5 bases and J by 7 bases; unmatched bases: 11. The CDR3 nucleotides read TGTGCCAGCAGTCCGGGACAGCCTGGTAGGAATGAGCAGTTCTTC. It encodes CASSPGQPGRNEQFF.

The chain carries TRBV19 and TRBJ1-1; maybe TRBD1 (5 bases). V was pared by 10 bases and J by 4 bases, with 13 bases between. CDR1 is LNHDA and CDR2 is SQIVND in the germline V gene (reference sequence). The CDR3 sequence is 12 residues long. The CDR3 spells CATRQGSTEAFF. CDR3 sequence (DNA): TGTGCCACTCGGCAGGGATCCACTGAAGCTTTCTTT.

This clonotype was observed at least ten times. V usage is TRBV11-3 and J usage is TRBJ2-7; a possible D gene is TRBD1 (5 bases). The CDR3 runs 11 residues. Trimming left V 5 bases short and J 7 bases short, with 9 bases between. CDR1 is SGHNT and CDR2 is YENEEA in the germline V gene. As DNA, the CDR3 is TGTGCCAGCAGCAAAGGGGTTGAGCAGTACTTC. This encodes CASSKGVEQYF.

The table lists this clonotype with many counts. V and J are TRBV6-5 and TRBJ2-1; D perhaps matches TRBD2 (5 bases). Germline V lookup: CDR1 MNHEY, CDR2 SVGAGI. The CDR3 contains 15 residues. The germline V and J ends were trimmed by 2 bases and 4 bases, with 12 bases remaining between them. CDR3 bases: TGTGCCAGCAGTTACCTGGGCGGGCCGTACAATGAGCAGTTCTTC. Residues: CASSYLGGPYNEQFF.

This clonotype was detected a few times. J is TRBJ2-7 and V is TRBV19; 9 bases are a match to TRBD1. The CDR3 loop spans 15 amino acids. J gave up 2 bases and V 4 bases, and 6 bases lay outside the gene matches. Germline CDR1 reads LNHDA; CDR2 reads SQIVND (reference sequence). The CDR3: CASSTGTGYTYEQYF. CDR3 coding DNA: TGTGCCAGTAGTACCGGGACAGGGTACACCTACGAGCAGTACTTC.

This clonotype appeared a few times. This rearrangement joins TRBV7-9 to TRBJ2-1; D ambiguous. Per the germline V gene, CDR1 is SEHNR and CDR2 is FQNEAQ (reference sequence). The CDR3 has 12 amino acids. V lost 7 bases, J lost 5 bases, and 9 bases lay in between. The CDR3 DNA sequence: TGTGCCAGCATTGGCCAACACAATGAGCAGTTCTTC. Translation: CASIGQHNEQFF.

At least ten counts were recorded for this clonotype. This chain joins TRBV11-3 and TRBJ2-7; D is possibly TRBD1 or TRBD2 (6 bases each). Trimming cost V 3 bases and J 4 bases, with 13 bases left between them. The V gene's germline CDR1 is SGHNT and CDR2 YENEEA. The CDR3 totals 14 residues. The DNA for the CDR3 is TGTGCCAGCAGCTTTACCACAGGGAGGTACGAGCAGTACTTC. This sequence encodes CASSFTTGRYEQYF. Combining the CDR3 with reference TRBV11-3 and TRBJ2-7 gives the whole variable domain EAGVVQSPRYKIIEKKQPVAFWCNPISGHNTLYWYLQNLGQGPELLIRYENEEAVDDSQLPKDRFSAERLKGVDSTLKIQPAELGDSAVYLCASSFTTGRYEQYFGPGTRLTVT.

This clonotype was seen ten or more times. The rearrangement joins TRBV7-2 to TRBJ2-1; 7 bases are a match to TRBD1. CDR3 length: 16 residues. After removal of 2 bases from V and 9 bases from J, the junction contained 13 bases not matched to a gene. Germline CDR1 is SGHTA and CDR2 is FQGNSA. CDR3 region: CASSLPGGSLVVEQFF. The DNA for the CDR3 is TGTGCCAGCAGCTTACCAGGGGGTAGTTTAGTTGTTGAGCAGTTCTTC. The whole variable domain, filled in from reference TRBV7-2 and TRBJ2-1, reads GAGVSQSPSNKVTEKGKDVELRCDPISGHTALYWYRQSLGQGLEFLIYFQGNSAPDKSGLPSDRFSAERTGGSVSTLTIQRTQQEDSAVYLCASSLPGGSLVVEQFFGPGTRLTVL.

This clonotype was picked up a small number of times. The chain employs TRBV4-2 and TRBJ2-7, with TRBD2 matching 10 bases. Trimming took 2 bases from V and 5 from J; bases not matched to a gene: 9. The V gene's germline CDR1 is LGHNA and CDR2 YNFKEQ. The CDR3 is 16 amino acids. The CDR3 DNA sequence: TGTGCCAGCAGCCAAATCCCGGGACTAGCGTATCACGAGCAGTACTTC. As protein: CASSQIPGLAYHEQYF.

This sequence joins TRBV4-2 and TRBJ2-7; a weak D match, TRBD2 (6 bases). Trimming removed 1 base from V and 0 bases from J, with 16 bases in between. Germline loops: CDR1 LGHNA, CDR2 YNFKEQ. The CDR3 is 17 residues long. The CDR3 DNA sequence: TGTGCCAGCAGCCAAGTTCCCACGGGACTCCCCTCCTACGAGCAGTACTTC. Its translation: CASSQVPTGLPSYEQYF.

This clonotype has only a few counts. The rearrangement uses TRBV12-5 and TRBJ2-3, with 13 bases that match TRBD2. This CDR3 contains 15 residues. Trimming cost V 1 base and J 5 bases; bases outside gene matches: 0. The V gene's germline CDR1 is LGHNT and CDR2 FRNRAP. CDR3 nucleotides: TGTGCTAGTGGTTTGGGGACTAGCGGGGGAGATACGCAGTATTTT. Translating it yields CASGLGTSGGDTQYF.

This clonotype was detected only a few times. The chain employs TRBV5-4 and TRBJ2-1; D not resolved. Germline lookup yields CDR1 SGHNT and CDR2 YYREEE (reference sequence). There are 14 residues in the CDR3. V was cut by 4 bases and J by 8 bases, with 16 bases left in between. CDR3 DNA sequence: TGTGCCAGCAGCCACCGGGCCAACCGTCATGAGCAGTTCTTC. Protein sequence: CASSHRANRHEQFF.

CDR3 region: CSVEERVGETQYF. DNA for the CDR3: TGCAGCGTTGAAGAACGGGTAGGGGAGACCCAGTACTTC. The J gene is TRBJ2-5, the V gene TRBV29-1, with no clear D. The V gene's germline CDR1 is SQVTM and CDR2 ANQGSEA. Trimming took off 0 bases at V and 5 bases at J, with 10 bases between the two ends. This CDR3 contains 13 residues.

This CDR3 reads CSAQNMDRGDLMNYQPQHF. The CDR3 DNA sequence: TGCAGTGCTCAAAACATGGACAGGGGCGATTTAATGAATTATCAGCCCCAGCATTTT. The chain couples TRBV20-1 to TRBJ1-5, with 9 bases that match TRBD1. The CDR3 extends over 19 amino acids. Trimming cost V 5 bases and J 5 bases; bases outside gene matches: 22. Germline V gene lookup returns CDR1 DFQATT and CDR2 SNEGSKA (reference sequence).

This clonotype has more than one count but fewer than ten. The V gene is TRBV4-1, the J gene TRBJ2-7; 12 bases are shared with TRBD2. This CDR3 region has 16 residues. Germline loops: CDR1 MGHRA, CDR2 YSYEKL. Trimming removed 1 base from V and 4 bases from J; junction bases left unmatched: 5. CDR3 residues: CASSQVGLAGMYEQYF. As DNA, the CDR3 is TGCGCCAGCAGCCAAGTTGGACTAGCGGGAATGTACGAGCAGTACTTC.